This T cell receptor (beta chain) was documented in a study of blood T cell repertoires in COVID-19. In the study overall: T cells, B-cell-depleted T cells, or PBMCs supplied cDNA or gDNA.

By frequency in the sample, this clone is large. Methods used by the authors: Reference gene primer amplification in the assay estimated nucleated cell counts. TCRdb keeps only in-frame clones here, not all; method: immunoSEQ multiplex PCR. The V and J calls and the clone size are those of that table, but D and trimming were determined from the DNA. The repertoire includes roughly 41,000 clones, around nine tenths of them detected once, and roughly 10% sits in the top ten. Trimming cost V 4 bases and J 1 base; bases outside gene matches: 10. The CDR3 totals 17 residues. Germline lookup yields CDR1 PRHDT and CDR2 FYEKMQ (reference sequence).

This TCR was recovered from a man aged 55-75 years with active COVID-19. This chain uses TRBV13 with TRBJ2-3, with 8 bases fitting TRBD1. The specimen was peripheral blood. The CDR3 reads CASSSEDRAEGTDTQYF. The CDR3 region has the DNA TGTGCCAGCAGCTCCGAGGACAGGGCTGAGGGCACAGATACGCAGTATTTT.